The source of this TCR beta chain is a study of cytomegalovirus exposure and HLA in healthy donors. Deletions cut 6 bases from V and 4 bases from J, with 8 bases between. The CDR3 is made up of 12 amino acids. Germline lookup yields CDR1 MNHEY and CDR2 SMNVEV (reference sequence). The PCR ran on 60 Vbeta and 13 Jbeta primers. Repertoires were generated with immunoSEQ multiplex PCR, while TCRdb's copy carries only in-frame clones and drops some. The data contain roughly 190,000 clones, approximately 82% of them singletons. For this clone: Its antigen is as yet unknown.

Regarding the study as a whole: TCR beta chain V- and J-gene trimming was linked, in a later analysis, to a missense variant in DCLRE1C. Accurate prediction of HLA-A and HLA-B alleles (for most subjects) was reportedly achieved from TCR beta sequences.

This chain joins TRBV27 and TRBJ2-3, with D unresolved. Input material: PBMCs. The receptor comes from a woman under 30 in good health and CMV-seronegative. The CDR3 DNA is TGTGCCAGCAGACGGCGGCCAGATACGCAGTATTTT. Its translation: CASRRRPDTQYF.